The rows below give T cell receptor beta chains drawn from one sample of a study of blood T cell repertoires in COVID-19. Assay: immunoSEQ multiplex PCR; the TCRdb copy retains only in-frame clones and omits some. Among 200,000 to 250,000 clones listed, about 83% were seen once. Sequenced input: peripheral blood. The receptors come from a woman in her thirties with COVID-19, enrolled during active disease. CDR3s include the opening cysteine and the closing phenylalanine or tryptophan.

v_call: TRBV27
j_call: TRBJ1-6
cdr3_length: 12
cdr3_aa: CASRTGNSPLHF

v_call: TRBV30
j_call: TRBJ1-1
cdr3_length: 13
cdr3_aa: CAWSGQTNTEAFF

v_call: TRBV7-2
j_call: TRBJ2-7
cdr3_length: 13
cdr3_aa: CASSLNWPYEQYF

v_call: TRBV7-3
j_call: TRBJ2-2
cdr3_length: 13
cdr3_aa: CASSLDSSGELFF

v_call: TRBV2
j_call: TRBJ2-7
cdr3_length: 16
cdr3_aa: CASSITRTGGSYEQYF

v_call: TRBV5-4
j_call: TRBJ2-1
cdr3_length: 13
cdr3_aa: CASSLTQANEQFF

v_call: TRBV5-1
j_call: TRBJ2-3
cdr3_length: 13
cdr3_aa: CASSSQPRDTQYF

v_call: TRBV4-3
j_call: TRBJ2-5
cdr3_length: 13
cdr3_aa: CASSLGPQETQYF

v_call: TRBV19
j_call: TRBJ1-6
cdr3_length: 13
cdr3_aa: CASSMGRTSALHF

v_call: TRBV6-5
j_call: TRBJ1-4
cdr3_length: 14
cdr3_aa: CASRLVQSNEKLFF

v_call: TRBV5-6
j_call: TRBJ2-5
cdr3_length: 15
cdr3_aa: CASSFGGRYQETQYF

v_call: TRBV5-6
j_call: TRBJ2-3
cdr3_length: 15
cdr3_aa: CASSSPGGDPDTQYF

v_call: TRBV6-2/TRBV6-3
j_call: TRBJ2-2
cdr3_length: 13
cdr3_aa: CASSYYRAGELFF

v_call: TRBV2
j_call: TRBJ1-2
cdr3_length: 14
cdr3_aa: CASSEGRGALSYTF

v_call: TRBV4-3
j_call: TRBJ1-2
cdr3_length: 16
cdr3_aa: CASSQSGGRTNYGYTF

v_call: TRBV30
j_call: TRBJ2-3
cdr3_length: 15
cdr3_aa: CAWSRGLDYTDTQYF

v_call: TRBV2
j_call: TRBJ1-1
cdr3_length: 13
cdr3_aa: CASSGGPGTEAFF

v_call: TRBV29-1
j_call: TRBJ1-1
cdr3_length: 12
cdr3_aa: CSVGQLNTEAFF

v_call: TRBV18
j_call: TRBJ1-2
cdr3_length: 15
cdr3_aa: CASARAGGDDYGYTF

v_call: TRBV11-2
j_call: TRBJ1-3
cdr3_length: 14
cdr3_aa: CASSLGSSGNTIYF

v_call: TRBV7-3
j_call: TRBJ2-5
cdr3_length: 14
cdr3_aa: CASSLTGQRETQYF

v_call: TRBV5-1
j_call: TRBJ2-7
cdr3_length: 16
cdr3_aa: CASRTGLAGERHEQYF

v_call: TRBV5-4
j_call: TRBJ2-5
cdr3_length: 16
cdr3_aa: CASSSGQGNYQETQYF

v_call: TRBV7-2
j_call: TRBJ2-3
cdr3_length: 15
cdr3_aa: CASSLAGWPTDTQYF

v_call: TRBV4-3
j_call: TRBJ2-2
cdr3_length: 16
cdr3_aa: CASSQDKTGTTGELFF

v_call: TRBV28
j_call: TRBJ1-2
cdr3_length: 14
cdr3_aa: CASSLGGLDYGYTF

v_call: TRBV30
j_call: TRBJ2-3
cdr3_length: 14
cdr3_aa: CATRGAQNGDTQYF

v_call: TRBV19
j_call: TRBJ2-6
cdr3_length: 15
cdr3_aa: CASSIGQGRANVLTF

v_call: TRBV28
j_call: TRBJ1-1
cdr3_length: 17
cdr3_aa: CASSSSTVRVGYTEAFF

v_call: TRBV5-1
j_call: TRBJ2-5
cdr3_length: 15
cdr3_aa: CASSLVGGGSETQYF

v_call: TRBV5-8
j_call: TRBJ2-1
cdr3_length: 14
cdr3_aa: CASSSPPRGNEQFF

v_call: TRBV24-1
j_call: TRBJ1-2
cdr3_length: 14
cdr3_aa: CATSRAGQEGGYTF

v_call: TRBV24-1
j_call: TRBJ2-2
cdr3_length: 17
cdr3_aa: CATSDLTGTPSTGELFF

v_call: TRBV18
j_call: TRBJ1-4
cdr3_length: 14
cdr3_aa: CASSPTGGNEKLFF

v_call: TRBV27
j_call: TRBJ2-1
cdr3_length: 12
cdr3_aa: CASSTIENEQFF

v_call: TRBV19
j_call: TRBJ1-3
cdr3_length: 14
cdr3_aa: CASSIPGIGNTIYF

v_call: TRBV7-2
j_call: TRBJ2-3
cdr3_length: 15
cdr3_aa: CASSLQAGSTDTQYF

v_call: TRBV7-2
j_call: TRBJ2-7
cdr3_length: 14
cdr3_aa: CASSQATGLYEQYF

v_call: TRBV11-3
j_call: TRBJ2-3
cdr3_length: 14
cdr3_aa: CASSPGLSTDTQYF

v_call: TRBV3-1/TRBV3-2
j_call: TRBJ2-7
cdr3_length: 13
cdr3_aa: CASSRDSSYEQYF

v_call: TRBV2
j_call: TRBJ2-7
cdr3_length: 17
cdr3_aa: CASRSLVAGGVDYEQYF

v_call: TRBV5-4
j_call: TRBJ2-7
cdr3_length: 15
cdr3_aa: CASSLRSGGVWEQYF

v_call: TRBV19
j_call: TRBJ1-6
cdr3_length: 17
cdr3_aa: CASSTALSRVGNSPLHF

v_call: TRBV11-2
j_call: TRBJ1-2
cdr3_length: 15
cdr3_aa: CASSLSRGQRGGYTF

v_call: TRBV7-2
j_call: TRBJ2-7
cdr3_length: 14
cdr3_aa: CASSAPGTGREQYF

v_call: TRBV12-2
j_call: TRBJ2-3
cdr3_length: 19
cdr3_aa: CASRLDGRAWGTSTDTQYF

v_call: TRBV7-9
j_call: TRBJ2-3
cdr3_length: 18
cdr3_aa: CASSLPPLGGAGTDTQYF